This paragraph reports one T cell receptor beta chain. The antigen is undetermined. Deletions cut 6 bases from V and 2 bases from J, with 14 bases between. Looked up from germline, CDR1 is SGHAT and CDR2 is FQNNGV. The CDR3 has 14 residues. This specimen comes from a study of persistence of HIV-infected CD4 T cells. This was the immunoSEQ version 4 assay in survey mode. The method was immunoSEQ multiplex PCR; TCRdb's version includes in-frame clones alone and lacks a portion of them. The sample contains tens of thousands of clones, about four fifths of which appear only once. Cells were stimulated with CMV-infected fibroblast lysates at 8.5 to 10 ug/mL. Sorted nonresponding memory CD4+ T cells were CD40L-negative, CD69-negative, CD45RO-high.

This sequence was found in an adult woman with HIV who was CMV-seropositive. The gene calls are TRBV11-2 and TRBJ2-7; perhaps D is TRBD1 or TRBD2 (5 bases each). The sequenced sample was CD4+ T cells sorted from PBMCs after approximately 18-hour stimulation, obtained from a patient who received antiretroviral therapy. DNA for the CDR3: TGTGCCAGCAGTTTCCCGGGGCGCCCCTACGAGCAGTACTTC. This sequence encodes CASSFPGRPYEQYF.